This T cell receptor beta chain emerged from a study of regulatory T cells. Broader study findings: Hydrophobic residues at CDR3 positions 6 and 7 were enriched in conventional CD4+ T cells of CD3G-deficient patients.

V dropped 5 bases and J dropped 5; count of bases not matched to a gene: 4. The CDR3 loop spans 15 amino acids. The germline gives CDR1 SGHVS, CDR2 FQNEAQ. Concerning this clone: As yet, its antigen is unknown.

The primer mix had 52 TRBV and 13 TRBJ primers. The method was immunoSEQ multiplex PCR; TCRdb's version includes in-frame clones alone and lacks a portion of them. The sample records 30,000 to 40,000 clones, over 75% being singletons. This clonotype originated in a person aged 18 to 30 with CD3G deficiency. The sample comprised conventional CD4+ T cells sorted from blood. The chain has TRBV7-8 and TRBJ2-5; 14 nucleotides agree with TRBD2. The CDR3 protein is CASSRLAGGPETQYF. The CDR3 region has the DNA TGTGCCAGCAGCCGACTAGCGGGAGGGCCGGAGACCCAGTACTTC. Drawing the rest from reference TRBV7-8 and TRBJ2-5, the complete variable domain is GAGVSQSPRYKVAKRGQDVALRCDPISGHVSLFWYQQALGQGPEFLTYFQNEAQLDKSGLPSDRFFAERPEGSVSTLKIQRTQQEDSAVYLCASSRLAGGPETQYFGPGTRLLVL.